This T cell receptor (beta chain) came from a study of T cells in localized non-small cell lung cancer. General observations from the study: Median detection of top 100 tumor clones in adjacent lung was 57 clones. Longer overall survival accompanied higher blood T cell density. Multi-region tumor sequencing was not done, so intratumor heterogeneity could not be excluded.

With regard to this clone: Antigen: not known.

This CDR3 is built from 14 residues. V was clipped by 0 bases and J by 3 bases, with 9 bases between them. In germline, CDR1 is LNHDA, CDR2 SQIVND (reference sequence). Assay used: immunoSEQ multiplex PCR; TCRdb lists only in-frame clones, some missing. The sample records more than 2,500 clones, roughly 22% being singletons. The input for sequencing was lung tumor tissue, taken before any cancer treatment. The clonotype originates from a woman aged 40 to 75 with stage I lung adenocarcinoma. The chain uses TRBV19 and TRBJ2-7; D ambiguous. The CDR3 nucleotides read TGTGCCAGTAGTATAGATCTGAACGGCTACGAGCAGTACTTC. Translation gives CASSIDLNGYEQYF.